This is a list of T cell receptor beta chains from one sample in a study of identical twins' blood T cells. TCRdb called the 5' RACE reads again in MiXCR, with one record for every CDR3 protein. This sample yields 350,000 to 400,000 distinct CDR3 sequences, of which roughly 28% are seen a single time; 5.5% to 7% belongs to the top ten. Material for sequencing was PBMCs. The receptors come from a woman between 18 and 55 years old in good health. CDR3s include the opening cysteine and the closing phenylalanine or tryptophan. A D gene is named only where the DNA matches it firmly. Clone size, where shown, is once, few, many, or a class for clones that have expanded.

clone size: few; J gene: TRBJ1-5; CDR3 length: 16; V gene: TRBV28; D gene: TRBD1; CDR3 DNA: TGTGCCAGCAGTTTCCTCGGGACAGGCTTTAATCAGCCCCAGCATTTT; CDR3 protein: CASSFLGTGFNQPQHF
clone size: -; J gene: TRBJ1-5; CDR3 length: 12; V gene: TRBV20-1; D gene: -; CDR3 DNA: TGCAGTGTGGGGGAGTTCAATCAGCTCCAGCATTTT; CDR3 protein: CSVGEFNQLQHF
clone size: many; J gene: TRBJ1-1; CDR3 length: 13; V gene: TRBV2; D gene: -; CDR3 DNA: TGTGCCAGCACTCCAGGGTTGAACACTGAAGCTTTCTTT; CDR3 protein: CASTPGLNTEAFF
clone size: -; J gene: TRBJ2-7; CDR3 length: 15; V gene: TRBV3-1; D gene: TRBD2; CDR3 DNA: TGTGCCAGCAGCCGACTAGCGGGAGTCCTGCACGAGCAGTACTTC; CDR3 protein: CASSRLAGVLHEQYF
clone size: few; J gene: TRBJ2-1; CDR3 length: 15; V gene: TRBV6-5; D gene: TRBD1; CDR3 DNA: TGTGCCAGCAGTCGACAGGGGACGAGAGGAAATGAGCAGTTCTTC; CDR3 protein: CASSRQGTRGNEQFF
clone size: -; J gene: TRBJ1-3; CDR3 length: 13; V gene: TRBV20-1; D gene: -; CDR3 DNA: TGCAGTGCTAGCGGTCCTGGGGGAAACACCATATATTTT; CDR3 protein: CSASGPGGNTIYF
clone size: -; J gene: TRBJ2-2; CDR3 length: 13; V gene: TRBV6-2/TRBV6-3; D gene: -; CDR3 DNA: TGTGCCAGCACTCGACGGGGGACCGGGGAGCTGTTTTTT; CDR3 protein: CASTRRGTGELFF
clone size: -; J gene: TRBJ1-4; CDR3 length: 15; V gene: TRBV6-5; D gene: TRBD1; CDR3 DNA: TGTGCCAGCAGTAAAAGACAGGGGAACTATGAAAAACTGTTTTTT; CDR3 protein: CASSKRQGNYEKLFF
clone size: -; J gene: TRBJ1-1; CDR3 length: 11; V gene: TRBV29-1; D gene: -; CDR3 DNA: TGCAGCGTTTCGGAGTTAACTGAAGCTTTCTTT; CDR3 protein: CSVSELTEAFF
clone size: -; J gene: TRBJ2-1; CDR3 length: 15; V gene: TRBV4-3; D gene: TRBD1; CDR3 DNA: TGCGCCAGCAGCCAAGTTGACAGGGGTTACAATGAGCAGTTCTTC; CDR3 protein: CASSQVDRGYNEQFF
clone size: few; J gene: TRBJ1-5; CDR3 length: 14; V gene: TRBV3-1; D gene: -; CDR3 DNA: TGTGCCAGCAGCCAGGGTTATAGCAATCAGCCCCAGCATTTT; CDR3 protein: CASSQGYSNQPQHF
clone size: -; J gene: TRBJ1-1; CDR3 length: 12; V gene: TRBV25-1; D gene: -; CDR3 DNA: TGTGCCAGCAGTGAACTTCAGGGGCAAGCTTTCTTT; CDR3 protein: CASSELQGQAFF
clone size: -; J gene: TRBJ2-3; CDR3 length: 15; V gene: TRBV20-1; D gene: TRBD1; CDR3 DNA: TGCAGTGCTAGCATTACGGGACAGATGACAGATACGCAGTATTTT; CDR3 protein: CSASITGQMTDTQYF
clone size: -; J gene: TRBJ1-1; CDR3 length: 12; V gene: TRBV29-1; D gene: -; CDR3 DNA: TGCAGCGTTGAGGGGCTGAACACTGAAGCTTTCTTT; CDR3 protein: CSVEGLNTEAFF
clone size: -; J gene: TRBJ2-2; CDR3 length: 15; V gene: TRBV5-1; D gene: -; CDR3 DNA: TGCGCCAGCAGCTTGATAACGGTGGACACCGGGGAGCTGTTTTTT; CDR3 protein: CASSLITVDTGELFF
clone size: few; J gene: TRBJ2-5; CDR3 length: 14; V gene: TRBV20-1; D gene: -; CDR3 DNA: TGCAGTGCTGGTCCGGGACTCCTTCAAGAGACCCAGTACTTC; CDR3 protein: CSAGPGLLQETQYF
clone size: few; J gene: TRBJ2-7; CDR3 length: 13; V gene: TRBV20-1; D gene: -; CDR3 DNA: TGCAGTGCTAGAGATCTCGGCACGTACGAGCAGTACTTC; CDR3 protein: CSARDLGTYEQYF
clone size: many; J gene: TRBJ1-5; CDR3 length: 12; V gene: TRBV29-1; D gene: -; CDR3 DNA: TGCAGCGCGGGGGCAAACGATCAGCCCCAGCATTTT; CDR3 protein: CSAGANDQPQHF
clone size: -; J gene: TRBJ2-1; CDR3 length: 14; V gene: TRBV20-1; D gene: TRBD1; CDR3 DNA: TGCAGTACTACAGGGGCAGGGACGAACAATGAGCAGTTCTTC; CDR3 protein: CSTTGAGTNNEQFF
clone size: few; J gene: TRBJ2-1; CDR3 length: 16; V gene: TRBV7-2; D gene: TRBD2; CDR3 DNA: TGTGCCAGCAGCTTACGGCTAGCGGGGAGAAACAATGAGCAGTTCTTC; CDR3 protein: CASSLRLAGRNNEQFF
clone size: few; J gene: TRBJ1-2; CDR3 length: 17; V gene: TRBV12-3/TRBV12-4; D gene: -; CDR3 DNA: TGTGCCAGCAGTTTATCCGCCGGAGGTATGGCATTGCAAAGCTACACCTTC; CDR3 protein: CASSLSAGGMALQSYTF
clone size: few; J gene: TRBJ1-1; CDR3 length: 14; V gene: TRBV9; D gene: -; CDR3 DNA: TGTGCCAGCAGCCCTTGGGGGATTGGGACTGAAGCTTTCTTT; CDR3 protein: CASSPWGIGTEAFF
clone size: -; J gene: TRBJ2-5; CDR3 length: 12; V gene: TRBV20-1; D gene: -; CDR3 DNA: TGCAGTGCCCGGACTAATATAGAGACCCAGTACTTC; CDR3 protein: CSARTNIETQYF
clone size: few; J gene: TRBJ1-2; CDR3 length: 14; V gene: TRBV7-2; D gene: -; CDR3 DNA: TGTGCCAGCAGCTTAGAGGCAGGGCGAGATGGCTACACCTTC; CDR3 protein: CASSLEAGRDGYTF
clone size: few; J gene: TRBJ2-5; CDR3 length: 16; V gene: TRBV20-1; D gene: -; CDR3 DNA: TGCAGTGCTAGAGATCGACCAGGGGGGGCAGTAGAGACCCAGTACTTC; CDR3 protein: CSARDRPGGAVETQYF
clone size: few; J gene: TRBJ2-5; CDR3 length: 14; V gene: TRBV14; D gene: -; CDR3 DNA: TGTGCCAGCAGCATCCGGACTGTTCGTGAGACCCAGTACTTC; CDR3 protein: CASSIRTVRETQYF